Following are 15 T cell receptor beta chains from one sample sequenced in a study of T cell repertoires in cytomegalovirus infection. TCRdb called the reads again in MiXCR, with one record for every CDR3 protein. In the table there are approximately 990,000 distinct CDR3 sequences, approximately 32% of which are singletons. These receptors have no identified antigens. The specimen was cultured CD8+ T cells from PBMCs, collected from culture after CMV antigen stimulation. The receptors were gathered from a human donor in good health (CMV status not recorded). Some clones in this sample may be carry-over from other donors' samples.

At least ten counts were recorded for this clonotype. The chain combines TRBV7-6 with TRBJ2-5, with 7 bases that match TRBD1. This CDR3 spans 15 amino acids. Per the germline V gene, CDR1 is SGHVS and CDR2 is FNYEAQ. The ends lost 6 bases at V and 2 bases at J; junction bases unmatched: 9. The CDR3 coding sequence is TGTGCCAGCAGTCAGATAGACAGGGTACAAGAGACCCAGTACTTC. It codes for CASSQIDRVQETQYF.

J is TRBJ2-2 and V is TRBV14, with TRBD1 identical over 7 bases. CDR3 length equals 16 residues. The junction had 3 bases not matched to a gene; V was cut back by 1 base and J by 1 base. The germline V gene encodes CDR1 SGHDN and CDR2 FVKESK. In nucleotides, the CDR3 is TGTGCCAGCAGCCAAGTTTGGGACAGGAACACCGGGGAGCTGTTTTTT. This encodes CASSQVWDRNTGELFF.

This sequence joins TRBV28 and TRBJ1-2, with D perhaps matching TRBD1 (5 bases). Germline CDR1 and CDR2: MDHEN and SYDVKM. V was shortened by 4 bases and J by 3 bases, with 9 bases between the two germline ends. This CDR3 contains 13 residues. CDR3 sequence (DNA): TGTGCCAGCAGTTATCAGGGCCACTATGGCTACACCTTC. Its translation is CASSYQGHYGYTF.

This clonotype came up a few times. The chain combines TRBV12-3 or TRBV12-4 with TRBJ1-3; D uncertain. The CDR3 is made up of 15 amino acids. Trimming stripped 2 bases from V and 4 bases from J, with 12 bases between. The CDR3 region has the DNA TGTGCCAGCAGTTTACCGCCCGGGCCGGGAAACACCATATATTTT. This gives the protein CASSLPPGPGNTIYF.

V and J are TRBV6-6 and TRBJ2-4; D not certain. Trimming took 0 bases from V and 0 from J, leaving 6 bases between them. CDR1 and CDR2 (germline): MNHNY, SVGAGI (reference sequence). The CDR3 has 15 residues. CDR3 residues: CASSYSDVAKNIQYF. The CDR3 bases are TGTGCCAGCAGTTACTCGGACGTAGCCAAAAACATTCAGTACTTC.

The V call is TRBV12-3 or TRBV12-4, the J call TRBJ2-7; 9 bases line up with TRBD1. CDR3 length equals 16 residues. V was pared by 5 bases and J by 5 bases, with 13 bases of the junction left unmatched. The CDR3 spells CASSPLYGDRVNEQYF. CDR3 bases: TGTGCCAGCAGTCCCTTATATGGGGACAGGGTTAACGAGCAGTACTTC.

The chain uses TRBV10-3 and TRBJ2-3; D may be TRBD1 (5 bases). This CDR3 is 15 amino acids long. V was cut by 3 bases and J by 2 bases, with 12 bases left in between. Germline loops: CDR1 ENHRY, CDR2 SYGVKD. CDR3 DNA sequence: TGTGCCATCAGTGATGATGGGGCTAACACAGATACGCAGTATTTT. This codes for CAISDDGANTDTQYF.

The sample holds a few counts of this clonotype. V is TRBV25-1 and J is TRBJ2-2; TRBD2 might be the D (5 bases). Germline assignment: CDR1 MGHDK and CDR2 SYGVNS. Deletions cut 7 bases from V and 7 bases from J, with 7 bases between. The CDR3 covers 11 residues. CDR3 nucleotides: TGTGCCAGCACCGCGGGCGGGGAGCTGTTTTTT. Translation: CASTAGGELFF. The full variable domain, completed using reference TRBV25-1 and TRBJ2-2, is EADIYQTPRYLVIGTGKKITLECSQTMGHDKMYWYQQDPGMELHLIHYSYGVNSTEKGDLSSESTVSRIRTEHFPLTLESARPSHTSQYLCASTAGGELFFGEGSRLTVL.

The genes are TRBV14 and TRBJ1-2; D ambiguous. The V gene lost 3 bases and the J gene lost 0 bases, with 11 bases spanning the gap. The germline V gene has CDR1 SGHDN and CDR2 FVKESK. The CDR3 spans 15 residues. The CDR3 nucleotides are TGTGCCAGCAGCCATAGGAGGAAGGCTAACTATGGCTACACCTTC. It translates to CASSHRRKANYGYTF.

Only a few counts were recorded for this clonotype. V is TRBV5-6 and J is TRBJ2-5; D is perhaps TRBD1 or TRBD2 (7 bases each). Germline CDR1 SGHDT, CDR2 YYEEEE. The CDR3 runs 17 residues. Trimming removed 3 bases from V and 1 base from J, with 19 bases in between. The CDR3 DNA reads TGTGCCAGCAGCTCGGAGGGGGCGGGGGATATCCAAGAGACCCAGTACTTC. Its protein product is CASSSEGAGDIQETQYF.

This clonotype turned up a few times. The chain uses TRBV4-2 and TRBJ1-2; 9 bases match TRBD1. Trimming at V came to 0 bases and at J to 7 bases, leaving 12 bases not matched to a gene. The CDR3 totals 17 residues. CDR1 and CDR2 (germline): LGHNA, YNFKEQ. The CDR3 reads CASSQERRQGGSSGYTF. The CDR3 region has the DNA TGTGCCAGCAGCCAAGAAAGGAGACAGGGGGGTTCCAGTGGCTACACCTTC.

This clonotype was detected a few times. The chain recombines TRBV7-3 with TRBJ2-4; maybe TRBD2 (6 bases). The V end lost 4 bases, the J end lost 8 bases, and 18 bases lay between the germline ends. From germline, CDR1 is SGHTA and CDR2 FQGTGA. This CDR3 contains 15 residues. The CDR3 region is CASSSALDPGDIQYF. DNA for the CDR3: TGTGCCAGCAGCTCGGCCCTGGACCCGGGGGACATTCAGTACTTC.

The chain employs TRBV27 and TRBJ2-1; 12 nucleotides line up with TRBD2. J was trimmed by 8 bases and V by 3 bases; bases with no gene match: 17. The CDR3 contains 19 residues. The germline gives CDR1 MNHEY, CDR2 SMNVEV (reference sequence). CDR3 bases: TGTGCCAGCAGTTTGTTGATTTCTAGCGGGGGGGGAAGGCGGGATGAGCAGTTCTTC. This gives the protein CASSLLISSGGGRRDEQFF.

This clonotype was seen at least ten times. The chain is built from TRBV7-9 and TRBJ2-1, with D unresolved. Germline V gene sequence: CDR1 SEHNR, CDR2 FQNEAQ (reference sequence). Trimming removed 1 base at V and 7 bases at J, with 8 bases between. The CDR3 is 13 amino acids. CDR3 in DNA: TGTGCCAGCAGCTTAGGGCAGTTAAATGAGCAGTTCTTC. Protein product: CASSLGQLNEQFF.

The chain combines TRBV19 with TRBJ1-1, with D possibly being TRBD1 (6 bases). This CDR3 has 15 residues. V lost 1 base to trimming and J lost 4 bases, with 13 bases between them. In germline, CDR1 is LNHDA, CDR2 SQIVND (reference sequence). CDR3 bases: TGTGCCAGTAGTATAGGGGGGCAGGTTGTCACTGAAGCTTTCTTT. This gives the protein CASSIGGQVVTEAFF.